This TCR beta chain was recorded in a study of T cell repertoires in cytomegalovirus infection. The CDR3 runs 13 residues. Germline V CDR1 and CDR2: KGHSH, LQKENI. V lost 6 bases, J lost 4 bases, and 13 bases lay in between. Study observations and caveats: What dominated the ex vivo response were HLA-C-restricted CMV-specific TCR beta clonotypes.

One entry per CDR3 protein results from TCRdb running MiXCR on the reads. This sample yields hundreds of thousands of distinct CDR3 sequences, of which around a third are seen a single time; 18% belongs to the top ten. With respect to this clonotype: Antigen specificity is unknown.

The J gene is TRBJ2-7, the V gene TRBV18; tentative D call: TRBD1 (5 bases). The TCR originated in a human donor in good health (CMV status not recorded). Some clones in this sample may be carry-over from other donors' samples. This material consisted of cultured PBMCs, taken from culture after CMV antigen stimulation. This chain's CDR3 is CASSPATDYEQYF. The CDR3 DNA is TGTGCCAGCTCTCCAGCGACAGATTACGAGCAGTACTTC. Variable domain in full (rest from reference TRBV18 and TRBJ2-7): NAGVMQNPRHLVRRRGQEARLRCSPMKGHSHVYWYRQLPEEGLKFMVYLQKENIIDESGMPKERFSAEFPKEGPSILRIQQVVRGDSAAYFCASSPATDYEQYFGPGTRLTVT.